Listed here are 18 T cell receptor beta chains from one sample, sequenced in a study of blood T cells in healthy people across ages. With a J-beta primer mix and a sample-barcoded 5' primer, a second PCR ran roughly 6 to 11 cycles. TCRdb reprocessed the 5' RACE reads with MiXCR, giving one entry per CDR3 protein. The sample carries hundreds of thousands of distinct CDR3 sequences, 50% to 65% recorded once. Sequencing was performed on blood. These receptors were collected from a man older than 75 in good health.

The V call is TRBV5-1, the J call TRBJ2-6; unclear D gene. The V and J ends lost 5 bases and 3 bases respectively, with 18 bases between them. The CDR3 spans 17 residues. Germline lookup yields CDR1 SGHRS and CDR2 YFSETQ. CDR3 bases: TGCGCCAGCAGACCTACCCCAGGCGGAAGTGGGGCCAACGTCCTGACTTTC. Translating it yields CASRPTPGGSGANVLTF. The variable domain in full, completed from reference TRBV5-1 and TRBJ2-6, reads KAGVTQTPRYLIKTRGQQVTLSCSPISGHRSVSWYQQTPGQGLQFLFEYFSETQRNKGNFPGRFSGRQFSNSRSEMNVSTLELGDSALYLCASRPTPGGSGANVLTFGAGSRLTVL.

This chain connects TRBV7-2 to TRBJ2-2; TRBD2 aligns across 11 bases. This CDR3 has 17 amino acids. CDR1 and CDR2 (germline): SGHTA, FQGNSA. J gave up 5 bases and V 2 bases, and 7 bases lay outside the gene matches. The chain's CDR3 is CASSLKLAGVYTGELFF. The CDR3 coding sequence is TGTGCCAGCAGCTTAAAACTAGCGGGAGTGTATACCGGGGAGCTGTTTTTT.

This clonotype showed up just a few times. This sequence joins TRBV12-3 or TRBV12-4 and TRBJ2-4; D unresolved. The CDR3 spans 13 residues. Trimming pared 5 bases from V and 13 bases from J, leaving 18 bases between. The DNA of the CDR3 is TGTGCCAGCAGTCCCCGAGAGTATTCGGTGCAGTACTTC. Translating gives CASSPREYSVQYF.

The chain carries TRBV5-1 and TRBJ2-2; D gene ambiguous. V was trimmed by 1 base and J by 0 bases, leaving 7 bases between them. CDR1 is SGHRS, CDR2 YFSETQ, per germline. This CDR3 spans 15 amino acids. The CDR3: CASSLPAANTGELFF. Written as DNA, the CDR3 is TGCGCCAGCAGCTTGCCCGCCGCGAACACCGGGGAGCTGTTTTTT.

The rearrangement links TRBV10-3 to TRBJ2-3; maybe TRBD2 (6 bases). The CDR3 sequence is 14 residues long. Germline CDR1 ENHRY, CDR2 SYGVKD. V lost 8 bases, J lost 0 bases, and 12 bases lay in between. The DNA of the CDR3 is TGTGCCATCGGCGGGGCTGGGAGCACAGATACGCAGTATTTT. Amino acids: CAIGGAGSTDTQYF.

CDR3 residues: CASSVVGATGKDTQYF. DNA of the CDR3: TGTGCCAGCAGCGTAGTAGGGGCGACGGGAAAGGATACGCAGTATTTT. This sequence joins TRBV9 and TRBJ2-3; D may be TRBD1 or TRBD2 (5 bases each). Germline V lookup: CDR1 SGDLS, CDR2 YYNGEE. The CDR3 is 16 residues long. Trimming removed 0 bases from V and 6 bases from J, with 17 bases in between.

The chain couples TRBV6-5 to TRBJ2-4, with D perhaps matching TRBD1 (6 bases). CDR3 size: 15 residues. In germline, CDR1 is MNHEY, CDR2 SVGAGI. V lost 1 base and J lost 6, with 13 bases in between. The CDR3 region has the DNA TGTGCCAGCAGTTACTATGGGGGCTCCCCAAACATTCAGTACTTC. The encoded protein is CASSYYGGSPNIQYF.

In this sample, this clonotype turned up a few times. This chain uses TRBV6-1 with TRBJ2-7, with 11 bases matching TRBD2. Germline assignment: CDR1 MNHNS and CDR2 SASEGT. After removal of 4 bases from V and 10 bases from J, the junction contained 9 bases not matched to a gene. CDR3 length: 14 amino acids. In DNA, the CDR3 is TGTGCCAGCAGTGGGGGGACTAGCGGAAAAACCCAGTACTTC. This sequence encodes CASSGGTSGKTQYF.

This chain uses TRBV28 with TRBJ2-2, with D uncertain. CDR3 length: 13 amino acids. The germline gives CDR1 MDHEN, CDR2 SYDVKM. V was clipped by 5 bases and J by 0 bases, with 4 bases between them. The CDR3 DNA sequence: TGTGCCAGCAGTGGCCCGAACACCGGGGAGCTGTTTTTT. It is translated as CASSGPNTGELFF.

The rearrangement links TRBV28 to TRBJ1-5, with D possibly being TRBD1 (5 bases). Germline CDR1 is MDHEN and CDR2 is SYDVKM. Trimming took off 5 bases at V and 7 bases at J, with 9 bases between the two ends. The CDR3 extends over 12 amino acids. The CDR3 region is CASSETVQPQHF. The CDR3, as DNA: TGTGCCAGCAGTGAGACAGTCCAGCCCCAGCATTTT. The entire variable domain, with the rest obtained from reference TRBV28 and TRBJ1-5, is as follows: DVKVTQSSRYLVKRTGEKVFLECVQDMDHENMFWYRQDPGLGLRLIYFSYDVKMKEKGDIPEGYSVSREKKERFSLILESASTNQTSMYLCASSETVQPQHFGDGTRLSIL.

V and J are TRBV10-3 and TRBJ2-5; no reliable D call. Germline assignment: CDR1 ENHRY and CDR2 SYGVKD. This CDR3 has 14 residues. V was clipped by 6 bases and J by 1 base, with 12 bases between them. The CDR3 region has the DNA TGTGCCATCAGACCGACCATGACCCAAGAGACCCAGTACTTC. Its translation: CAIRPTMTQETQYF.

The chain carries TRBV9 and TRBJ1-1; 7 nucleotides match TRBD1. Germline V gene data show CDR1 as SGDLS and CDR2 as YYNGEE. V shed 3 bases, J shed 1 base, and the junction held 12 bases outside the gene matches. This CDR3 region has 17 residues. In DNA, the CDR3 is TGTGCCAGCAGCGCATCCGTACAGGGGTCCGGGAACACTGAAGCTTTCTTT. Translated: CASSASVQGSGNTEAFF.

This clonotype was detected only once. The V call is TRBV2, the J call TRBJ2-5; D uncertain. The J call may be mistaken, given a closer DNA end match to TRBJ2-7. The CDR3 is made up of 14 amino acids. Germline V gives CDR1 SNHLY, CDR2 FYNNEI. CDR3 coding DNA: TGTGCCAGCAGCCCGGGTCGTAGTCGGTACGAGCAGTACTTC. It is translated as CASSPGRSRYEQYF.

J is TRBJ2-2 and V is TRBV7-2, with unresolved D. The CDR3 runs to 12 residues. Trimming removed 3 bases from V and 6 bases from J, with 5 bases in between. Per the germline V gene, CDR1 is SGHTA and CDR2 is FQGNSA. The CDR3 sequence: CASSFLAGELFF. CDR3 nucleotides: TGTGCCAGCAGCTTTCTGGCCGGGGAGCTGTTTTTT.

The CDR3 DNA reads TGTGCCAGCAGTTACCAAGCCCCGGGCGCAGGGAATTCACCCCTCCACTTT. Translation: CASSYQAPGAGNSPLHF. The chain is built from TRBV6-6 and TRBJ1-6; D perhaps matches TRBD1 (5 bases). Germline CDR1 and CDR2: MNHNY and SVGAGI (reference sequence). This CDR3 region has 17 residues. Trimming stripped 2 bases from V and 7 bases from J, with 18 bases between.

The V and J genes are TRBV7-9 and TRBJ2-5, with D perhaps matching TRBD2 (5 bases). The germline V gene has CDR1 SEHNR and CDR2 FQNEAQ (reference sequence). The CDR3 has 15 residues. Trimming left V 1 base short and J 1 base short, with 10 bases between. CDR3 sequence: CASSLGVLAQETQYF. In DNA, the CDR3 is TGTGCCAGCAGCTTAGGGGTCCTAGCCCAAGAGACCCAGTACTTC.

The V call is TRBV18, the J call TRBJ2-1; 8 bases are shared with TRBD2. V lost 4 bases, J lost 3 bases, and 5 bases stayed unmatched. Germline values: CDR1 KGHSH, CDR2 LQKENI. The CDR3 extends over 15 amino acids. The CDR3: CASSQSGSLYNEQFF. The CDR3 DNA is TGTGCCAGCTCACAAAGCGGGAGCCTCTACAATGAGCAGTTCTTC.

This clonotype was seen only a few times. The genes are TRBV20-1 and TRBJ2-4; D gene ambiguous. Trimming cost V 6 bases and J 1 base, with 10 bases left between them. Germline CDR1 DFQATT, CDR2 SNEGSKA (reference sequence). This CDR3 has 13 amino acids. CDR3 sequence (DNA): TGCAGTGCCCCCGACCGGGCCAAAAACATTCAGTACTTC. It specifies CSAPDRAKNIQYF.